The next 28 T cell receptor beta chains were all read from a single sample in a study of cytomegalovirus exposure and HLA in healthy donors. The PCR made use of 60 Vbeta and 13 Jbeta primers. Method: immunoSEQ multiplex PCR; TCRdb's copy keeps in-frame clones and lacks some. Counted here are 220,000 or so clones, more than 60% occurring once; the ten biggest clones make up under 2%. Input material: PBMCs. Every receptor here comes from a woman under 40 in good health and CMV-seronegative.

Details on this clone: Compared with germline, one end of the junction differs, possibly owing to a read error. The chain has TRBV19 and TRBJ1-5, with D unclear. The germline V gene has CDR1 LNHDA and CDR2 SQIVND (reference sequence). This CDR3 has 12 residues. This CDR3 reads CVSSSLSQPQHF. DNA for the CDR3: TGTGTCAGTAGTTCCCTTTCTCAGCCCCAGCATTTT.

The chain has TRBV5-4 and TRBJ1-1; tentative D call: TRBD1 (6 bases). The CDR3 loop spans 15 amino acids. V lost 0 bases, J lost 2 bases, and 11 bases lay in between. Germline assignment: CDR1 SGHNT and CDR2 YYREEE (reference sequence). The CDR3 nucleotides are TGTGCCAGCAGCTTGGGGGGGGGCATCAACACTGAAGCTTTCTTT. Its protein product is CASSLGGGINTEAFF.

Details on this clone: This sample also contains other DNA sequences that code for the same CDR3. This chain joins TRBV2 and TRBJ1-6, with a tentative D call TRBD1 (6 bases). V lost 7 bases and J 7 bases, leaving 14 bases between the germline ends. The germline gives CDR1 SNHLY, CDR2 FYNNEI. The CDR3 spans 14 residues. CDR3 bases: TGTGCCAGCAAGGCAGGGGTATACAATTCACCCCTCCACTTT. Translated: CASKAGVYNSPLHF. The whole variable domain, filled in from reference TRBV2 and TRBJ1-6, reads EPEVTQTPSHQVTQMGQEVILRCVPISNHLYFYWYRQILGQKVEFLVSFYNNEISEKSEIFDDQFSVERPDGSNFTLKIRSTKLEDSAMYFCASKAGVYNSPLHFGNGTRLTVT.

V usage is TRBV5-1 and J usage is TRBJ1-2; no firm D call. CDR1 SGHRS and CDR2 YFSETQ come from the germline V gene. The V end was cut by 0 bases, the J end by 0 bases, with 12 bases between. CDR3 length: 16 residues. CDR3 loop: CASSLEARQANYGYTF. The CDR3 bases are TGCGCCAGCAGCTTGGAGGCCAGGCAAGCTAACTATGGCTACACCTTC.

The J gene is TRBJ2-7, the V gene TRBV6-1, with TRBD2 as a possible D gene (6 bases). The CDR3 contains 12 residues. V lost 2 bases and J 10 bases, leaving 12 bases between the germline ends. CDR1 is MNHNS and CDR2 is SASEGT in the germline V gene. CDR3 protein: CASSERTGRQYF. CDR3 in DNA: TGTGCCAGCAGTGAACGTACCGGGAGACAGTACTTC.

The chain has TRBV2 and TRBJ1-5; TRBD1 is a possible D gene (6 bases). The CDR3 contains 15 residues. Trimming removed 2 bases at V and 2 bases at J, with 10 bases between. Germline values: CDR1 SNHLY, CDR2 FYNNEI. Here the CDR3 DNA reads TGTGCCAGCAGTGAATTTAGACAGGGCAATCAGCCCCAGCATTTT. Translating gives CASSEFRQGNQPQHF.

CDR3 region: CASSLGDPSRETYEQYF. In DNA, the CDR3 is TGTGCCAGCAGCTTAGGGGACCCGTCACGGGAGACCTACGAGCAGTACTTC. This chain connects TRBV7-2 to TRBJ2-7; a weak D match, TRBD2 (6 bases). Trimming removed 1 base at V and 2 bases at J, with 18 bases between. This CDR3 comprises 17 residues. Germline V gene lookup returns CDR1 SGHTA and CDR2 FQGNSA.

This clone has a single count. This chain uses TRBV5-1 with TRBJ2-5; 9 nucleotides line up with TRBD2. The CDR3 sequence is 17 residues long. Germline lookup yields CDR1 SGHRS and CDR2 YFSETQ. The V gene end was trimmed by 0 bases and the J gene end by 2 bases; junction bases not matched to a gene: 8. CDR3 protein: CASSLGVSGGDQETQYF. CDR3 bases: TGCGCCAGCAGCTTGGGTGTTAGCGGGGGAGATCAAGAGACCCAGTACTTC.

The chain uses TRBV7-8 and TRBJ1-2; a possible D gene is TRBD1 (5 bases). V was clipped by 1 base and J by 5 bases, with 17 bases between them. This CDR3 is 16 amino acids long. CDR1 SGHVS and CDR2 FQNEAQ come from the germline V gene. In nucleotides, the CDR3 is TGTGCCAGCAGCTTAGGAAGGAGACAGAGATCGTATGGCTACACCTTC. Amino acids: CASSLGRRQRSYGYTF.

CDR3 bases: TGTGCCAGCAGCAAGGCGGGTCCTACCTACGAGCAGTACTTC. Translation gives CASSKAGPTYEQYF. The rearrangement uses TRBV27 and TRBJ2-7; D perhaps matches TRBD2 (5 bases). The CDR3 is 14 amino acids. The germline V gene encodes CDR1 MNHEY and CDR2 SMNVEV (reference sequence). Trimming removed 6 bases from V and 2 bases from J, with 14 bases in between.

In its sample, this clone was seen a few times. J is TRBJ2-3 and V is TRBV6-4; D might be TRBD1 (7 bases). CDR1 is MRHNA, CDR2 SNTAGT, per germline. V dropped 6 bases and J dropped 1 base, with 14 bases sitting between them. This CDR3 contains 15 residues. The CDR3 DNA reads as TGTGCCAGCAGGCAGGAGGGGGCTGGCACAGATACGCAGTATTTT. Translating gives CASRQEGAGTDTQYF.

In this sample, this clone turned up a few times. This chain uses TRBV2 with TRBJ2-1; 7 positions agree with TRBD1. Trimming at V came to 10 bases and at J to 9 bases, leaving 9 bases not matched to a gene. CDR1 and CDR2 (germline): SNHLY, FYNNEI. This CDR3 is built from 12 residues. CDR3 protein: CATWDSSGEQFF. CDR3 in DNA: TGTGCCACCTGGGACAGCTCAGGTGAGCAGTTCTTC.

The J gene is TRBJ2-7, the V gene TRBV4-1; the match to TRBD1 covers 9 bases. This CDR3 spans 15 amino acids. Trimming took 3 bases from V and 5 from J; bases not matched to a gene: 8. The germline CDR1 and CDR2 sequences are MGHRA and YSYEKL. The CDR3 sequence is CASSQGGQGGNEQYF. The CDR3 DNA follows: TGCGCCAGCAGCCAGGGGGGACAGGGAGGCAACGAGCAGTACTTC.

This chain joins TRBV6-1 and TRBJ2-5, with 9 bases matching TRBD1. The germline gives CDR1 MNHNS, CDR2 SASEGT. The CDR3 extends over 15 amino acids. V lost 7 bases, J lost 2 bases, and 8 bases stayed unmatched. For the CDR3, the DNA is TGTGCCAGCATCGACGGGACAGGGCTTCAAGAGACCCAGTACTTC. Protein product: CASIDGTGLQETQYF.

The chain employs TRBV18 and TRBJ1-5, with a possible D match to TRBD1 (5 bases). CDR1 and CDR2 from the germline V gene are KGHSH and LQKENI. This CDR3 spans 14 amino acids. Trimming shortened V by 5 bases and J by 9 bases, and 17 bases separated the two germline ends. CDR3 loop: CASSRDSPRGPQHF. CDR3 coding DNA: TGTGCCAGCTCAAGGGACTCCCCAAGAGGGCCCCAGCATTTT.

For this clone: A junction end diverges from the germline sequence, so it may reflect a read error. CDR3 sequence reads: CASRPDSDYGYTF. The CDR3 DNA reads as TGTGCTAGCAGACCGGACAGCGACTATGGCTACACCTTC. This chain joins TRBV6-6 and TRBJ1-2, with D perhaps TRBD1 (6 bases). This CDR3 is built from 13 residues. The germline V gene encodes CDR1 MNHNY and CDR2 SVGAGI (reference sequence).

The chain recombines TRBV6-6 with TRBJ2-2, with D tentatively TRBD2 (5 bases). Trimming took off 1 base at V and 7 bases at J, with 7 bases between the two ends. Germline CDR1 is MNHNY and CDR2 is SVGAGI (reference sequence). This CDR3 has 13 residues. The CDR3 region has the DNA TGTGCCAGCAGTTACTTACTAGGCGGGGAGCTGTTTTTT. As protein: CASSYLLGGELFF.

This chain connects TRBV19 to TRBJ2-3, with 7 positions matching TRBD1. The CDR3 consists of 16 residues. The V gene end was trimmed by 3 bases and the J gene end by 0 bases; junction bases not matched to a gene: 6. CDR1 LNHDA and CDR2 SQIVND come from the germline V gene (reference sequence). The CDR3 sequence: CASSIWAGGSTDTQYF. DNA of the CDR3: TGTGCCAGTAGTATTTGGGCAGGGGGTAGCACAGATACGCAGTATTTT.

Regarding this clone: Different DNA sequences within this sample yield the same CDR3. J is TRBJ2-1 and V is TRBV7-3, with D maybe TRBD2 (5 bases). Trimming took off 5 bases at V and 4 bases at J, with 12 bases between the two ends. CDR1 SGHTA and CDR2 FQGTGA come from the germline V gene. The CDR3 sequence is 14 residues long. The CDR3 reads CASSLAGGYNEQFF. For the CDR3, the DNA is TGTGCCAGCAGCCTAGCTGGAGGTTACAATGAGCAGTTCTTC.

The chain links TRBV7-3 to TRBJ2-1; 7 bases line up with TRBD2. The J segment lost 7 bases and the V segment lost 0 bases, leaving 6 bases of the junction unmatched. Germline values: CDR1 SGHTA, CDR2 FQGTGA. The CDR3 extends over 15 amino acids. This CDR3 is CASSLTGGPTNEQFF. Written as DNA, the CDR3 is TGTGCCAGCAGCTTAACGGGAGGGCCGACTAATGAGCAGTTCTTC.

This chain connects TRBV19 to TRBJ1-6; 9 positions match TRBD1. V was pared by 7 bases and J by 8 bases, with 21 bases of the junction left unmatched. Looked up from germline, CDR1 is LNHDA and CDR2 is SQIVND (reference sequence). The CDR3 has 19 residues. The CDR3 reads CASTRQGTGYGLSDSPLHF. CDR3 bases: TGTGCCAGTACTCGGCAGGGGACAGGGTACGGGCTGTCGGATTCACCCCTCCACTTT.

The gene calls are TRBV2 and TRBJ2-7; 8 positions agree with TRBD1. V was pared by 3 bases and J by 7 bases, with 14 bases of the junction left unmatched. The CDR3 is 16 amino acids. Germline V CDR1 and CDR2: SNHLY, FYNNEI. CDR3 residues: CASSESRTGIKGEQYF. DNA for the CDR3: TGTGCCAGCAGTGAGTCCCGGACAGGGATTAAGGGGGAGCAGTACTTC.

The V and J genes are TRBV29-1 and TRBJ2-5; 9 bases fit TRBD1. The CDR3 loop spans 15 amino acids. Germline CDR1 SQVTM, CDR2 ANQGSEA. The trim removed 7 bases at V and 1 base at J, leaving 10 bases unmatched. CDR3 residues: CSATTGGLPQETQYF. CDR3 coding DNA: TGCAGCGCCACTACAGGGGGCCTACCCCAAGAGACCCAGTACTTC.

This clone was seen only a few times. The rearrangement joins TRBV10-1 to TRBJ2-3, with D possibly matching TRBD1 (6 bases). Trimming took 0 bases from V and 0 from J, leaving 16 bases between them. The germline gives CDR1 WNHNN, CDR2 SYGVQD (reference sequence). The CDR3 is 18 amino acids. The CDR3 reads CASSESGRGVGSTDTQYF. DNA of the CDR3: TGCGCCAGCAGTGAGTCGGGCAGGGGAGTTGGAAGCACAGATACGCAGTATTTT.

V is TRBV4-1 and J is TRBJ2-3; 10 nucleotides align to TRBD2. The CDR3 is 14 residues long. Germline values: CDR1 MGHRA, CDR2 YSYEKL. Trimming at V came to 3 bases and at J to 4 bases, leaving 1 base not matched to a gene. CDR3 amino acids: CASSQLAGADTQYF. Written as DNA, the CDR3 is TGCGCCAGCAGCCAGCTAGCGGGGGCAGATACGCAGTATTTT.

The chain joins TRBV4-1 to TRBJ2-5; D call uncertain. The V gene lost 1 base and the J gene lost 7 bases, with 13 bases spanning the gap. This CDR3 contains 14 residues. Per the germline V gene, CDR1 is MGHRA and CDR2 is YSYEKL. CDR3 region: CASSQVSTFGTQYF. The CDR3 DNA reads as TGCGCCAGCAGCCAAGTTTCCACTTTCGGGACCCAGTACTTC.

This clone is a singleton in its sample. One junction end does not reproduce the germline sequence, and a read error may be involved. The chain links TRBV7-9 to TRBJ2-7; 7 positions agree with TRBD1. Germline V gene data show CDR1 as SEHNR and CDR2 as FQNEAQ (reference sequence). This CDR3 has 14 amino acids. For the CDR3, the DNA is TGTGCCAGCAGCCTGACAGGGAAAGTCTACGAACAGTACTTC. It codes for CASSLTGKVYEQYF.

The chain links TRBV30 to TRBJ1-2; D uncertain. V was trimmed by 0 bases and J by 2 bases, leaving 10 bases between them. The CDR3 totals 14 residues. Germline CDR1 is GTSNPN and CDR2 is SVGIG (reference sequence). CDR3 residues: CAWSVLGVNYGYTF. CDR3 bases: TGTGCCTGGAGTGTACTCGGAGTCAACTATGGCTACACCTTC.